The clone carrying this T cell receptor beta chain was picked up many times. Its specificity is unknown. This entry is derived from a study of blood T cells in healthy people across ages. Study-wide findings and caveats: A conclusive naive versus antigen-experienced comparison was prevented by the unsorted PBMCs. Expanded clonotype changes were possibly confounded by unknown donor CMV status.

Each sample yielded at least 6 million isolated PBMCs. The use of a sample-barcoded 5' primer and a J-beta primer mix characterized a second PCR of roughly 6 to 11 cycles. MiXCR, applied by TCRdb to the 5' RACE reads, yields one record per CDR3 protein. Of hundreds of thousands of distinct CDR3 sequences in the sample, around half were seen once. V dropped 4 bases and J dropped 2; count of bases not matched to a gene: 4. Germline V CDR1 and CDR2: SGHRS, YFSETQ. This CDR3 region has 14 residues. The genes are TRBV5-1 and TRBJ2-7; 9 nucleotides line up with TRBD1. The source material was blood. The sequence derives from an elderly man in good health. The DNA of the CDR3 is TGCGCCAGCAGCCCGAGGGACAGGGCCTACGAGCAGTACTTC. Translating it yields CASSPRDRAYEQYF. Variable domain in full (rest from reference TRBV5-1 and TRBJ2-7): KAGVTQTPRYLIKTRGQQVTLSCSPISGHRSVSWYQQTPGQGLQFLFEYFSETQRNKGNFPGRFSGRQFSNSRSEMNVSTLELGDSALYLCASSPRDRAYEQYFGPGTRLTVT.